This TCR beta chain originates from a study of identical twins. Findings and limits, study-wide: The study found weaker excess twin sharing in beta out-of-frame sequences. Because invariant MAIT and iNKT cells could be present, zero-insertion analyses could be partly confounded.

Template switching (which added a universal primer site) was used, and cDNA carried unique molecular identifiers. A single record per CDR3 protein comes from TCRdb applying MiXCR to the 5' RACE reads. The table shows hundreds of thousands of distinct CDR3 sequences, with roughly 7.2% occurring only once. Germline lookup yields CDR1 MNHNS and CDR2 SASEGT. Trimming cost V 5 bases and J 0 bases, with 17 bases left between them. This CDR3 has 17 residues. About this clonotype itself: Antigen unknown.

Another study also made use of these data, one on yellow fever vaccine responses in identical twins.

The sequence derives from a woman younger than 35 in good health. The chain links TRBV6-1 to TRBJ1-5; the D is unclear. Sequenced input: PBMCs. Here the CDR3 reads CASSRAAKFNSNQPQHF. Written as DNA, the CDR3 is TGTGCCAGCAGTCGCGCGGCTAAGTTTAATAGCAATCAGCCCCAGCATTTT.